This T cell receptor (beta chain) comes out of a study of response to subunit inactivated influenza vaccine. The sample holds many counts of this clonotype. Trimming left V 5 bases short and J 3 bases short, with 10 bases between. The CDR3 length is 12 residues. Germline CDR1 reads SQVTM; CDR2 reads ANQGSEA. TCRdb itself ran the RT-PCR reads through MiXCR, one entry per CDR3 protein. The data contain around 600,000 distinct CDR3 sequences, 10% to 12% of them singletons. These sequences were also reported in another study, on T cells expressing NK-cell markers. That work states: Making the TCR beta cDNA relied on 5'RACE template switching with UMIs. CD8+ T cells in 5 to 7 donors included dominant NKG2C+ clonotypes at roughly 1.0-7.5%.

The sample was PBMCs from blood, taken on the day of vaccination. The sequence was obtained from a man aged 45-65 years who received an inactivated influenza vaccine. The chain recombines TRBV29-1 with TRBJ1-1; perhaps TRBD1 as D (5 bases). The CDR3: CSVTAGYTEAFF. CDR3 nucleotide sequence: TGCAGCGTTACCGCAGGGTACACTGAAGCTTTCTTT.